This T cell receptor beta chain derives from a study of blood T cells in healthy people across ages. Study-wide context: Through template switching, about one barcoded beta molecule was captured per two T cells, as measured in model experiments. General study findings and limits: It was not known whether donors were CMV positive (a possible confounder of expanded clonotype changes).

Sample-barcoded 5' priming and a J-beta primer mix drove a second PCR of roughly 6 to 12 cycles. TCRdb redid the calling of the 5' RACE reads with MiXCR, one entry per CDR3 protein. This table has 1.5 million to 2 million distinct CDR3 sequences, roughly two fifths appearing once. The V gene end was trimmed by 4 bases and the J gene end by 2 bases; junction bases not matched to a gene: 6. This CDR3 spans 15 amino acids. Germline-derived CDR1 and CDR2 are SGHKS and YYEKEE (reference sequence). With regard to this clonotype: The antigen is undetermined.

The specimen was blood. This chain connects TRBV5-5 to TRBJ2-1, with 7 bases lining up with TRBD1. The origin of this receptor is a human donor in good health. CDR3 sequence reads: CASSPTGLPYNEQFF. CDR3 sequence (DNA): TGTGCCAGCAGCCCGACAGGGCTCCCCTACAATGAGCAGTTCTTC.